Listed below are T cell receptor beta chains from one sample, sequenced in a study of early stage breast cancer tumors. The method was immunoSEQ multiplex PCR; TCRdb's version includes in-frame clones alone and lacks a portion of them. Found here are 51,000 or so clones, about 83% of them singletons; the top ten hold about 1.5%. The sample comprised blood. Every receptor here comes from a person between 50 and 60 years old with breast cancer. Each CDR3 is given with its conserved first and last residue.

j_gene: TRBJ2-5; v_gene: TRBV7-2; len: 14; CDR3aa: CASSPQGGEETQYF
j_gene: TRBJ2-7; v_gene: TRBV18; len: 14; CDR3aa: CASSRDRATYEQYF
j_gene: TRBJ2-2; v_gene: TRBV6-6; len: 13; CDR3aa: CASTDGNTGELFF
j_gene: TRBJ1-1; v_gene: TRBV15; len: 13; CDR3aa: CATSYDWNTEAFF
j_gene: TRBJ2-5; v_gene: TRBV5-1; len: 14; CDR3aa: CATGGGTRQETQYF
j_gene: TRBJ2-7; v_gene: TRBV5-6; len: 15; CDR3aa: CASSPGTSGWNEQYF
j_gene: TRBJ1-5; v_gene: TRBV19; len: 14; CDR3aa: CASKRGTGPLAQHF
j_gene: TRBJ1-3; v_gene: TRBV27; len: 14; CDR3aa: CASSARLEANTIYF
j_gene: TRBJ1-2; v_gene: TRBV5-6; len: 13; CDR3aa: CASSRTQGYGYTF
j_gene: TRBJ2-6; v_gene: TRBV2; len: 16; CDR3aa: CASSEAGFTGANVLTF
j_gene: TRBJ2-5; v_gene: TRBV6-1; len: 19; CDR3aa: CASSEAVLGTSPNRGTQYF
j_gene: TRBJ2-3; v_gene: TRBV5-5; len: 14; CDR3aa: CASSYIPREGTQYF
j_gene: TRBJ2-5; v_gene: TRBV5-1; len: 16; CDR3aa: CASSLGLAGVGETQYF
j_gene: TRBJ1-4; v_gene: TRBV19; len: 15; CDR3aa: CASRGRGAANEKLFF
j_gene: TRBJ2-7; v_gene: TRBV7-9; len: 16; CDR3aa: CASSAKPGVVGYEQYF
j_gene: TRBJ2-3; v_gene: TRBV5-6; len: 12; CDR3aa: CASSSGGDTQYF
j_gene: TRBJ2-7; v_gene: TRBV27; len: 16; CDR3aa: CASSLSAAWSAYEQYF
j_gene: TRBJ2-7; v_gene: TRBV5-1; len: 17; CDR3aa: CASSRSSTGGSVYEQYF
j_gene: TRBJ2-5; v_gene: TRBV9; len: 16; CDR3aa: CASSVSPRGGEETQYF
j_gene: TRBJ2-1; v_gene: TRBV5-1; len: 13; CDR3aa: CASSRDLGDEQFF
j_gene: TRBJ1-2; v_gene: TRBV10-3; len: 12; CDR3aa: CAISESVIGYTF
j_gene: TRBJ2-7; v_gene: TRBV7-6; len: 18; CDR3aa: CASSLAPSDRGATYEQYF
j_gene: TRBJ2-4; v_gene: TRBV4-3; len: 14; CDR3aa: CASSQYTAKNIQYF
j_gene: TRBJ2-2; v_gene: TRBV5-1; len: 15; CDR3aa: CASSLAPAGTGELFF
j_gene: TRBJ1-5; v_gene: TRBV11-2; len: 15; CDR3aa: CASSLGTGGFQPQHF
j_gene: TRBJ1-1; v_gene: TRBV28; len: 13; CDR3aa: CASSPGQGFSLFF
j_gene: TRBJ2-1; v_gene: TRBV29-1; len: 14; CDR3aa: CSVGGTGLLNEQFF
j_gene: TRBJ2-7; v_gene: TRBV21-1; len: 17; CDR3aa: CASSKFVGQEFKDEQYF
j_gene: TRBJ2-7; v_gene: TRBV7-9; len: 13; CDR3aa: CASTLGGGYEQYF
j_gene: TRBJ1-2; v_gene: TRBV7-2; len: 15; CDR3aa: CASSLARSQGSGYTF
j_gene: TRBJ1-1; v_gene: TRBV9; len: 17; CDR3aa: CASSGFRDSTKNTEAFF
j_gene: TRBJ1-5; v_gene: TRBV7-2; len: 14; CDR3aa: CASSIRGINQPQHF